Sequencing of this TCR beta chain was carried out in a study of T cell responses to AZD1222 COVID-19 vaccine. The germline V gene has CDR1 SEHNR and CDR2 FQNEAQ (reference sequence). The CDR3 extends over 14 amino acids. V was clipped by 5 bases and J by 9 bases; unmatched bases: 8. Using immunoSEQ multiplex PCR, the repertoire was profiled, and TCRdb retains in-frame clones only, with some absent. The profile shows over 95,000 clones, roughly 89% of them singletons. About this clone: Its target is not known.

Whole-study findings and limits: Spike as a whole was targeted by vaccine-associated CD4 TCRs, dominant at 160-218 and 743-854. Most donors were white British and more were female, and clonal diversity was possibly underestimated.

The sequence derives from an adult in good health. This sample comprised peripheral blood, obtained on day 0 of AZD1222 vaccination. This chain links TRBV7-9 with TRBJ2-1; 9 nucleotides agree with TRBD1. CDR3 loop: CASSLDGTGIEQFF. As DNA, the CDR3 is TGTGCCAGCAGCCTAGATGGGACAGGGATTGAGCAGTTCTTC.